The next 18 T cell receptor beta chains were all read from a single sample in a study of cytomegalovirus exposure and HLA in healthy donors. The study ran its PCR with 60 Vbeta and 13 Jbeta primers. The repertoire was sequenced with immunoSEQ multiplex PCR; TCRdb's copy has only in-frame clones and lacks some. The sample lists 130,000 or so clones; approximately 80% were seen once. The sample consisted of PBMCs. The receptors derive from a woman aged 18 to 35 in good health and CMV-seronegative.

This clone was counted between two and nine times. The V gene is TRBV6-1, the J gene TRBJ2-1; the D gene is possibly TRBD2 (5 bases). Germline V gene data show CDR1 as MNHNS and CDR2 as SASEGT. The V end was cut by 3 bases, the J end by 7 bases, with 16 bases between. The CDR3 runs 15 residues. This CDR3 reads CASSDLGEGWNEQFF. The CDR3 DNA is TGTGCCAGCAGTGATCTCGGTGAGGGTTGGAATGAGCAGTTCTTC.

The CDR3 sequence: CASSLNSLDRGLPEAFF. The CDR3 nucleotides are TGCGCCAGCAGCTTGAATTCCTTGGACAGGGGGCTGCCAGAAGCTTTCTTT. The V and J genes are TRBV5-1 and TRBJ1-1; TRBD1 agrees at 11 bases. Germline CDR1 reads SGHRS; CDR2 reads YFSETQ. The ends lost 1 base at V and 8 bases at J; junction bases unmatched: 13. This CDR3 region has 17 residues.

The rearrangement joins TRBV15 to TRBJ1-4, with D hard to call. V lost 4 bases and J lost 0, with 12 bases in between. Germline V lookup: CDR1 LNHNV, CDR2 YYDKDF (reference sequence). The CDR3 has 16 residues. As DNA, the CDR3 is TGTGCCACCAGCATTATTTGGGGAGCAACTAATGAAAAACTGTTTTTT. This codes for CATSIIWGATNEKLFF.

The chain employs TRBV4-2 and TRBJ2-2; D gene unclear. Germline CDR1 reads LGHNA; CDR2 reads YNFKEQ. Trimming removed 1 base at V and 6 bases at J, with 6 bases between. The CDR3 spans 13 residues. The CDR3: CASSQGLPGELFF. The CDR3 DNA follows: TGTGCCAGCAGCCAAGGGCTCCCCGGGGAGCTGTTTTTT.

The chain carries TRBV27 and TRBJ2-1; 9 bases are a match to TRBD2. The trim removed 6 bases at V and 8 bases at J, leaving 14 bases unmatched. Germline lookup yields CDR1 MNHEY and CDR2 SMNVEV (reference sequence). The CDR3 contains 16 residues. The CDR3 sequence is CASRSRGSGRLDEQFF. CDR3 DNA: TGTGCCAGCAGATCGCGGGGTAGCGGGAGACTTGATGAGCAGTTCTTC.

The V call is TRBV7-9, the J call TRBJ1-1; no reliable D call. The CDR3 has 15 residues. Germline assignment: CDR1 SEHNR and CDR2 FQNEAQ (reference sequence). With 3 bases removed from V and 3 bases from J, the gap between germline ends came to 14 bases. CDR3 loop: CASSLGRAPDTEAFF. The DNA for the CDR3 is TGTGCCAGCAGCTTGGGGAGGGCGCCGGACACTGAAGCTTTCTTT.

This sequence joins TRBV29-1 and TRBJ2-5; 11 bases map to TRBD2. The CDR3 totals 15 residues. Germline CDR1 is SQVTM and CDR2 is ANQGSEA. Losses at the gene ends were 3 bases for V and 9 bases for J; bases not matched to a gene: 12. In nucleotides, the CDR3 is TGCAGCGTTGAGGGAACTAGCGGGAGTTCAAAGGCCCAGTACTTC. Its translation: CSVEGTSGSSKAQYF.

The chain links TRBV5-6 to TRBJ2-7; possible D gene TRBD1, 6 bases. V shed 5 bases and J shed 2 bases, with 17 bases lying between them. This CDR3 comprises 15 residues. In germline, CDR1 is SGHDT, CDR2 YYEEEE. As DNA, the CDR3 is TGTGCCAGCAGATTTATTCAGGGGCCCCCCTACGAGCAGTACTTC. Translated, it gives CASRFIQGPPYEQYF. The whole variable domain, remainder taken from reference TRBV5-6 and TRBJ2-7, is DAGVTQSPTHLIKTRGQQVTLRCSPKSGHDTVSWYQQALGQGPQFIFQYYEEEERQRGNFPDRFSGHQFPNYSSELNVNALLLGDSALYLCASRFIQGPPYEQYFGPGTRLTVT.

The chain links TRBV4-1 to TRBJ2-3; D remains ambiguous. The CDR3 has 14 residues. The germline CDR1 and CDR2 sequences are MGHRA and YSYEKL. V lost 1 base and J lost 0, with 5 bases in between. In nucleotides, the CDR3 is TGCGCCAGCAGCCAAGTGGGCAGCACAGATACGCAGTATTTT. Protein sequence: CASSQVGSTDTQYF.

This chain links TRBV10-3 with TRBJ2-3; 12 nucleotides line up with TRBD2. Germline V gives CDR1 ENHRY, CDR2 SYGVKD. The CDR3 consists of 16 residues. The trim removed 2 bases at V and 5 bases at J, leaving 5 bases unmatched. CDR3 nucleotide sequence: TGTGCCATCAGTGAGGACACTAGCGGGAGGAAAGATACGCAGTATTTT. This encodes CAISEDTSGRKDTQYF.

The chain joins TRBV6-5 to TRBJ1-5; D is perhaps TRBD1 (5 bases). CDR1 is MNHEY and CDR2 is SVGAGI in the germline V gene. The V and J ends lost 0 bases and 4 bases respectively, with 10 bases between them. This CDR3 has 15 residues. CDR3 protein: CASSYSNGGNQPQHF. CDR3 DNA: TGTGCCAGCAGTTACTCGAACGGGGGGAATCAGCCCCAGCATTTT.

This chain uses TRBV18 with TRBJ2-1; 10 bases fit TRBD1. The germline V gene encodes CDR1 KGHSH and CDR2 LQKENI. The J segment lost 8 bases and the V segment lost 2 bases, leaving 6 bases of the junction unmatched. There are 15 residues in the CDR3. The CDR3 spells CASSPSVTGGDEQFF. As DNA, the CDR3 is TGTGCCAGCTCACCATCAGTGACAGGGGGCGATGAGCAGTTCTTC.

A note on this clone: Distinct nucleotide sequences in the sample also encode this CDR3. This chain links TRBV20-1 with TRBJ1-1; no firm D call. The ends were cut back, 5 bases at V and 0 bases at J, with 4 bases in the middle. The CDR3 extends over 11 amino acids. Germline V gene data show CDR1 as DFQATT and CDR2 as SNEGSKA (reference sequence). CDR3 DNA sequence: TGCAGTGCTCCTATGAACACTGAAGCTTTCTTT. It specifies CSAPMNTEAFF.

This rearrangement joins TRBV4-1 to TRBJ1-1; 8 bases align to TRBD1. This CDR3 is built from 18 residues. J gave up 1 base and V 1 base, and 11 bases lay outside the gene matches. Germline CDR1 and CDR2: MGHRA and YSYEKL. The CDR3 bases are TGCGCCAGCAGCCAAGGGCATCATGCAGGGGGCAGGAACACTGAAGCTTTCTTT. Translation: CASSQGHHAGGRNTEAFF.

The genes are TRBV4-2 and TRBJ2-3; 12 positions match TRBD2. This CDR3 spans 15 amino acids. Unmatched junction bases numbered 5, after V lost 8 bases and J lost 2 bases. Germline lookup yields CDR1 LGHNA and CDR2 YNFKEQ. CDR3 sequence (DNA): TGTGCCAGCGGAGGACTAGCGGGGTTCACAGATACGCAGTATTTT. This gives the protein CASGGLAGFTDTQYF.

In nucleotides, the CDR3 is TGTGCCAGCAGTGAGGCGGAGAACACTGAAGCTTTCTTT. Translation: CASSEAENTEAFF. This chain connects TRBV6-4 to TRBJ1-1; D is unclear. The CDR3 has 13 residues. The germline V and J ends were trimmed by 3 bases and 1 base, with 6 bases remaining between them. Germline V gene data show CDR1 as MRHNA and CDR2 as SNTAGT.

This clone showed up just once. The V call is TRBV6-6, the J call TRBJ2-1, with a weak D call TRBD1 (5 bases). The CDR3 covers 16 residues. Trimming shortened V by 0 bases and J by 2 bases, and 11 bases separated the two germline ends. Germline-derived CDR1 and CDR2 are MNHNY and SVGAGI (reference sequence). The CDR3 here is CASSYSTTVPYNEQFF. The CDR3 DNA is TGTGCCAGCAGTTACTCGACGACAGTCCCCTACAATGAGCAGTTCTTC.

The chain has TRBV11-3 and TRBJ2-2, with D maybe TRBD2 (6 bases). Between the trimmed V and J ends, which lost 8 bases and 5 bases, there was a span of 12 bases. This CDR3 spans 13 amino acids. CDR1 is SGHNT and CDR2 is YENEEA in the germline V gene. This CDR3 reads CASSLGGTGELFF. In DNA form, the CDR3 reads TGTGCCAGCTCTTTGGGGGGAACCGGGGAGCTGTTTTTT.